The clone carrying this T cell receptor (beta chain) has a count of ten or more. Antigen: not known. V dropped 4 bases and J dropped 8 bases, with 18 bases sitting between them. Germline CDR1 is LGHNT and CDR2 is FRNRAP. This CDR3 has 15 residues. TCRdb processed the 5' RACE reads anew with MiXCR; each CDR3 protein has one entry. The sample has 25,000 to 35,000 distinct CDR3 sequences; 4.4% are singletons. This sample is drawn from a study of T cells after yellow fever vaccination. For the study at large: Fractions of limited cellularity were prepared by means of SMART-Seq v4 Ultra Low Input. Study-wide results and limits: Faster peaking, at day 5 versus 15, marked a secondary response that was weaker. Among primary-vaccination clones, most reappeared after the booster, at 96% for CD4 and 85% to 90% for CD8. Repertoires obtained by FACS sorting could include abundant clonotypes that entered as contaminants from the bulk population.

The gene calls are TRBV12-5 and TRBJ2-1, with a weak D call TRBD2 (5 bases). Material: CD8+ T cells sorted from PBMCs, obtained 5 days after the yellow fever booster vaccination. The TCR comes from a man aged 30-40 years who received the YFV17D yellow fever vaccine. The CDR3 DNA reads TGTGCTAGTGGTTCCCGCGGAGGCCTTTTGGATGAGCAGTTCTTC. This sequence encodes CASGSRGGLLDEQFF.